The 14 T cell receptor beta chains below were found in one sample sequenced in a study of T cells expressing NK-cell markers. Using the 5' RACE reads, TCRdb records one entry per CDR3 protein without DNA. The sample table sets out under 500,000 distinct CDR3 sequences. Specimen: blood T cells: a sorted CD56 or NKG2C T cell subset, CD4+ or CD8+ T cells, or bulk PBMC T cells (not recorded which). These receptors all stem from a woman aged 18-70 years in good health.

The chain has TRBV7-2 and TRBJ2-3. This CDR3 comprises 13 residues. The germline V gene has CDR1 SGHTA and CDR2 FQGNSA. This CDR3 is CASSSGPPDTQYF.

The chain recombines TRBV11-2 with TRBJ2-1; TCRdb selects TRBD1, and the lack of DNA leaves this call unchecked. The germline CDR1 and CDR2 sequences are SGHAT and FQNNGV. This CDR3 region has 14 residues. The CDR3 sequence is CASSPWTGGNEQFF. The full variable domain, its missing parts supplied by reference TRBV11-2 and TRBJ2-1, is EAGVAQSPRYKIIEKRQSVAFWCNPISGHATLYWYQQILGQGPKLLIQFQNNGVVDDSQLPKDRFSAERLKGVDSTLKIQPAKLEDSAVYLCASSPWTGGNEQFFGPGTRLTVL.

The genes are TRBV7-3 and TRBJ2-3; with no DNA, the TCRdb D assignment of TRBD2 cannot be verified. Germline values: CDR1 SGHTA, CDR2 FQGTGA. The length of the CDR3 is 13 residues. The CDR3 region is CASSGPNTDTQYF.

The chain has TRBV4-2 and TRBJ1-2; without DNA, the TCRdb call of TRBD1 cannot be checked. This CDR3 has 19 amino acids. Germline V gene sequence: CDR1 LGHNA, CDR2 YNFKEQ. CDR3: CASSQSVRDSNPTNYGYTF.

The J gene is TRBJ2-6, the V gene TRBV6-2 or TRBV6-3; TCRdb designates TRBD2, a call that cannot be tested without DNA. Germline CDR1 is MNHEY and CDR2 is SVGEGT. This CDR3 spans 17 amino acids. The CDR3 sequence is CASSPTILAPGANVLTF.

The chain employs TRBV29-1 and TRBJ1-1. The CDR3 has 14 amino acids. Germline CDR1 reads SQVTM; CDR2 reads ANQGSEA. The CDR3 loop is CSVQSQGRDTEAFF.

The genes are TRBV5-1 and TRBJ1-5; TCRdb indicates TRBD1, and absent DNA this call remains unverified. The CDR3 is 15 amino acids. The germline V gene has CDR1 SGHRS and CDR2 YFSETQ. The CDR3 reads CASSWTGDSNQPQHF.

This chain connects TRBV27 to TRBJ2-7; TCRdb's D gene call, TRBD1, goes unchecked for lack of DNA. The CDR3 consists of 15 residues. Germline loops: CDR1 MNHEY, CDR2 SMNVEV (reference sequence). The CDR3 spells CASSPEYSLNYEQYF.

The gene calls are TRBV25-1 and TRBJ1-4; TCRdb selects TRBD1, and the lack of DNA leaves this call unchecked. CDR3 size: 14 residues. Germline V CDR1 and CDR2: MGHDK, SYGVNS. This CDR3 is CASSGTGGYEKLFF.

The gene calls are TRBV10-2 and TRBJ1-1. Germline V CDR1 and CDR2: WSHSY, SAAADI. There are 11 residues in the CDR3. CDR3 protein: CASSRRNEAFF.

V usage is TRBV19 and J usage is TRBJ2-1; TCRdb's assignment of TRBD2 cannot be checked, as there is no DNA. CDR1 is LNHDA, CDR2 SQIVND, per germline (reference sequence). The CDR3 runs to 15 residues. The CDR3 loop is CASSIAGLAGGEQFF.

The V and J genes are TRBV5-1 and TRBJ1-4. The V gene's germline CDR1 is SGHRS and CDR2 YFSETQ. This CDR3 has 14 amino acids. The CDR3 loop is CASSLAGIPEKLFF.

The chain combines TRBV20-1 with TRBJ1-1. CDR3 size: 16 residues. The germline V gene has CDR1 DFQATT and CDR2 SNEGSKA (reference sequence). CDR3 protein: CSARDFGTLLNTEAFF.

This rearrangement joins TRBV6-5 to TRBJ2-1; as DNA is missing, the TRBD1 call by TCRdb cannot be tested. CDR3 size: 15 residues. Germline values: CDR1 MNHEY, CDR2 SVGAGI. The CDR3 region is CASSILAPKPTEQFF.